These T cell receptor beta chains were read from a single sample in a study of blood T cell repertoires in COVID-19. Here immunoSEQ multiplex PCR was the method, and the copy in TCRdb shows in-frame clones only, minus some. The sample yields roughly 300,000 clones, around 90% seen once. The sequencing input was PBMCs or T cells enriched from blood (not recorded which). Receptors originate from a woman aged 35 to 49 with acute COVID-19. The CDR3 runs from the conserved cysteine through the conserved F or W. Each record gives: V gene, clone size, J gene, D gene, CDR3 DNA, CDR3 protein. The D gene is left open where the match is weak. A clone size is listed for some rows: how often the clone was seen (once, few, many), or a class if it is expanded.

V gene: TRBV28; clone size: -; J gene: TRBJ2-7; D gene: -; CDR3 DNA: TGTGCCAGCAGTTTTAGGGGCCGAAGTCCGTACTTC; CDR3 protein: CASSFRGRSPYF
V gene: TRBV28; clone size: -; J gene: TRBJ1-5; D gene: TRBD1; CDR3 DNA: TGTGCCAGCAGTTCCCGGGACAGAATCAATCAGCCCCAGCATTTT; CDR3 protein: CASSSRDRINQPQHF
V gene: TRBV7-2; clone size: -; J gene: TRBJ2-2; D gene: -; CDR3 DNA: TGTGCCAGCACTCAAGGGGTTAGCACCGGGGAGCTGTTTTTT; CDR3 protein: CASTQGVSTGELFF
V gene: TRBV6-5; clone size: -; J gene: TRBJ1-2; D gene: -; CDR3 DNA: TGTGCCAGCACCCCCGGTGCCGGCTACACCTTC; CDR3 protein: CASTPGAGYTF
V gene: TRBV19; clone size: -; J gene: TRBJ2-4; D gene: TRBD2; CDR3 DNA: TGTGCCAGTACCTCTCGCGGGGGAGACAAAAACATTCAGTACTTC; CDR3 protein: CASTSRGGDKNIQYF
V gene: TRBV5-1; clone size: -; J gene: TRBJ2-1; D gene: -; CDR3 DNA: TGCGCCAGCACACCGCTAGCGACCTACAATGAGCAGTTCTTC; CDR3 protein: CASTPLATYNEQFF
V gene: TRBV7-3; clone size: -; J gene: TRBJ2-3; D gene: -; CDR3 DNA: TGTGCCAGCAGCTTCGACATCACAGATACGCAGTATTTT; CDR3 protein: CASSFDITDTQYF
V gene: TRBV13; clone size: -; J gene: TRBJ1-1; D gene: -; CDR3 DNA: TGTGCCAGCAGTATACGTCGGGGGACAGCTTTCTTT; CDR3 protein: CASSIRRGTAFF
V gene: TRBV2; clone size: -; J gene: TRBJ2-7; D gene: -; CDR3 DNA: TGTGCCAGCAGAGACAGAGCCGCCTACGAGCAGTACTTC; CDR3 protein: CASRDRAAYEQYF
V gene: TRBV9; clone size: -; J gene: TRBJ2-3; D gene: TRBD2; CDR3 DNA: TGTGCCAGCAGCGCCCGGCGGGGGATCACAGATACGCAGTATTTT; CDR3 protein: CASSARRGITDTQYF
V gene: TRBV3-1/TRBV3-2; clone size: -; J gene: TRBJ1-4; D gene: TRBD1; CDR3 DNA: TGTGCCAGCAGCCAACAGGGGGATGAAAAACTGTTTTTT; CDR3 protein: CASSQQGDEKLFF
V gene: TRBV7-2; clone size: once; J gene: TRBJ2-3; D gene: TRBD2; CDR3 DNA: TGTGCCAGCAGCTTAGGGCCCCTACGACTAGCGACAGATACGCAGTATTTT; CDR3 protein: CASSLGPLRLATDTQYF
V gene: TRBV5-1; clone size: -; J gene: TRBJ2-1; D gene: -; CDR3 DNA: TGCGCCAGCAGCCCCGCAGGGGACCCCTACAATGAGCAGTTCTTC; CDR3 protein: CASSPAGDPYNEQFF
V gene: TRBV13; clone size: -; J gene: TRBJ2-5; D gene: -; CDR3 DNA: TGTGCCAGCAGCTTAAGGCAGGACCAAGAGACCCAGTACTTC; CDR3 protein: CASSLRQDQETQYF
V gene: TRBV7-9; clone size: -; J gene: TRBJ1-3; D gene: -; CDR3 DNA: TGTGCCAGCAGCTTCGTGGTCAGTGGCTCTGGAAACACCATATATTTT; CDR3 protein: CASSFVVSGSGNTIYF
V gene: TRBV2; clone size: once; J gene: TRBJ2-5; D gene: TRBD2; CDR3 DNA: TGTGCCAGCAGTGAACTAGCGGGGGGGCCGGAGACCCAGTACTTC; CDR3 protein: CASSELAGGPETQYF
V gene: TRBV29-1; clone size: few; J gene: TRBJ2-7; D gene: -; CDR3 DNA: TGCAGCGTTGGGGGGGTGGACGAGCAGTACTTC; CDR3 protein: CSVGGVDEQYF
V gene: TRBV5-4; clone size: -; J gene: TRBJ1-1; D gene: -; CDR3 DNA: TGTGCCAGCAGCATCGGACAGATGAACACTGAAGCTTTCTTT; CDR3 protein: CASSIGQMNTEAFF
V gene: TRBV4-2; clone size: -; J gene: TRBJ2-4; D gene: TRBD1; CDR3 DNA: TGTGCCAGCAGCCAGTTACTACAGGGGGTTCTGAAAAACATTCAGTACTTC; CDR3 protein: CASSQLLQGVLKNIQYF
V gene: TRBV6-5; clone size: -; J gene: TRBJ2-3; D gene: -; CDR3 DNA: TGTGCCAGCAGTCGCCCGGGGGTGGGTACGCAGTATTTT; CDR3 protein: CASSRPGVGTQYF
V gene: TRBV10-1; clone size: -; J gene: TRBJ2-3; D gene: TRBD2; CDR3 DNA: TGCGCCAGCAGCCCCCTAGCGGAGAACACAGATACGCAGTATTTT; CDR3 protein: CASSPLAENTDTQYF